Below, 28 T cell receptor beta chains from the same sample are listed, as sequenced in a study of cytotoxic CD8 clonotypes in ibrutinib-treated CLL. TCRdb's table, derived via immunoSEQ multiplex PCR, lists solely in-frame clones and lacks some. The sample shows 55,000 to 80,000 clones, 90% of them seen only once. The sample consisted of PBMCs, taken after 12 months of ibrutinib treatment. The receptors shown here come from a human donor with chronic lymphocytic leukemia.

The chain couples TRBV28 to TRBJ2-7, with a possible D match to TRBD1 (5 bases). V was trimmed by 5 bases and J by 4 bases, leaving 12 bases between them. CDR1 is MDHEN, CDR2 SYDVKM, per germline. This CDR3 comprises 13 residues. CDR3 loop: CASSTPQVYEQYF. CDR3 DNA: TGTGCCAGCAGTACACCACAGGTTTACGAGCAGTACTTC. Variable domain in full (rest from reference TRBV28 and TRBJ2-7): DVKVTQSSRYLVKRTGEKVFLECVQDMDHENMFWYRQDPGLGLRLIYFSYDVKMKEKGDIPEGYSVSREKKERFSLILESASTNQTSMYLCASSTPQVYEQYFGPGTRLTVT.

The V and J genes are TRBV2 and TRBJ1-3; D is perhaps TRBD1 (5 bases). CDR1 is SNHLY and CDR2 is FYNNEI in the germline V gene. The CDR3 runs 13 residues. Deletions cut 6 bases from V and 3 bases from J, with 9 bases between. The CDR3 DNA sequence: TGTGCCAGCAGCATTGACAGTGGAAACACCATATATTTT. Protein: CASSIDSGNTIYF.

The chain couples TRBV2 to TRBJ2-7, with D perhaps TRBD1 or TRBD2 (5 bases each). Germline V CDR1 and CDR2: SNHLY, FYNNEI. V was trimmed by 7 bases and J by 3 bases, leaving 19 bases between them. The CDR3 has 15 residues. The CDR3 nucleotides are TGTGCCAGCACCACCGGGACGTCTGAGGGCTACGAGCAGTACTTC. Amino acid sequence: CASTTGTSEGYEQYF.

The CDR3 nucleotides read TGTGCCAGCAATCGGGGGGGCACAGATACGCAGTATTTT. As protein: CASNRGGTDTQYF. The chain couples TRBV6-1 to TRBJ2-3, with 7 bases matching TRBD2. The germline gives CDR1 MNHNS, CDR2 SASEGT. The CDR3 length is 13 residues. The junction had 2 bases not matched to a gene; V was cut back by 7 bases and J by 1 base.

The chain couples TRBV7-2 to TRBJ2-1, with D possibly being TRBD2 (5 bases). In germline, CDR1 is SGHTA, CDR2 FQGNSA. The CDR3 contains 15 residues. Trimming left V 1 base short and J 4 bases short, with 11 bases between. Here the CDR3 reads CASSLVGERYNEQFF. The CDR3 region has the DNA TGTGCCAGCAGCTTAGTGGGAGAAAGATACAATGAGCAGTTCTTC. The variable domain in full, with the rest retrieved from reference TRBV7-2 and TRBJ2-1, is GAGVSQSPSNKVTEKGKDVELRCDPISGHTALYWYRQSLGQGLEFLIYFQGNSAPDKSGLPSDRFSAERTGGSVSTLTIQRTQQEDSAVYLCASSLVGERYNEQFFGPGTRLTVL.

The gene calls are TRBV2 and TRBJ2-3; 9 nucleotides align to TRBD2. J gave up 1 base and V 8 bases, and 7 bases lay outside the gene matches. This CDR3 is built from 15 residues. Germline CDR1 SNHLY, CDR2 FYNNEI. The chain's CDR3 is CASCGRALRTDTQYF. In nucleotides, the CDR3 is TGTGCCAGCTGCGGGAGGGCCCTCCGCACAGATACGCAGTATTTT.

The V call is TRBV9, the J call TRBJ1-2; 8 nucleotides line up with TRBD1. The CDR3 totals 21 residues. The V gene's germline CDR1 is SGDLS and CDR2 YYNGEE. V trimming: 0 bases; J trimming: 6 bases; junction bases outside the gene matches: 25. The CDR3 DNA reads TGTGCCAGCAGCGTAGCGGGGACGGTTCGGACAGGGTTTCTCGCGGGGGATGGCTACACCTTC. Amino acid sequence: CASSVAGTVRTGFLAGDGYTF.

The chain uses TRBV5-1 and TRBJ2-5; D unresolved. This CDR3 has 16 residues. Germline V gene data show CDR1 as SGHRS and CDR2 as YFSETQ. V was trimmed by 4 bases and J by 2 bases, leaving 18 bases between them. CDR3 nucleotides: TGCGCCAGCAGCCCCCTCGAGGTTTTGGAACAAGAGACCCAGTACTTC. It is translated as CASSPLEVLEQETQYF.

This rearrangement joins TRBV18 to TRBJ2-7; no clear D. From germline, CDR1 is KGHSH and CDR2 LQKENI. V was trimmed by 2 bases and J by 6 bases, leaving 5 bases between them. CDR3 length equals 11 residues. The CDR3 reads CASSPGLEQYF. The CDR3 DNA reads TGTGCCAGCTCACCAGGCCTCGAGCAGTACTTC.

Concerning this clone itself: A much larger clone is a single base away; this may be a read error. Other DNA variants within this sample encode the same CDR3. The chain carries TRBV6-4 and TRBJ2-3; no firm D call. Germline loops: CDR1 MRHNA, CDR2 SNTAGT. CDR3 length equals 15 residues. V shed 0 bases and J shed 0 bases, with 7 bases lying between them. Here the CDR3 reads CASSDSATSTDTQYF. The CDR3 bases are TGTGCCAGCAGTGACTCAGCCACAAGCACAGATACGCAGTATTTT.

This clone has just one count. The chain employs TRBV7-6 and TRBJ2-7; D call uncertain. Germline V gene lookup returns CDR1 SGHVS and CDR2 FNYEAQ. CDR3 length: 16 amino acids. V lost 2 bases and J lost 2, with 16 bases in between. The CDR3 DNA reads as TGTGCCAGCAGCTTACACGGTCGCGGCCTTACCTACGAGCAGTACTTC. Amino acid sequence: CASSLHGRGLTYEQYF.

The chain employs TRBV15 and TRBJ2-7; TRBD1 matches 8 bases. The CDR3 loop spans 16 amino acids. CDR1 and CDR2 (germline): LNHNV, YYDKDF (reference sequence). The trim removed 0 bases at V and 12 bases at J, leaving 16 bases unmatched. The CDR3: CATSRDGLDRVFGAYF. CDR3 in DNA: TGTGCCACCAGCAGAGATGGCTTGGACAGGGTCTTTGGGGCGTACTTC.

The chain combines TRBV6-1 with TRBJ2-7, with 10 bases lining up with TRBD2. CDR3 length: 16 residues. The germline CDR1 and CDR2 sequences are MNHNS and SASEGT. The ends lost 3 bases at V and 6 bases at J; junction bases unmatched: 11. The CDR3 sequence is CASSEWASGGQSEQYF. The CDR3 bases are TGTGCCAGCAGTGAGTGGGCTAGCGGGGGCCAGAGCGAGCAGTACTTC.

The chain recombines TRBV4-2 with TRBJ1-5; 8 bases match TRBD1. Trimming took 5 bases from V and 3 from J; bases not matched to a gene: 6. In germline, CDR1 is LGHNA, CDR2 YNFKEQ. This CDR3 has 15 amino acids. This CDR3 is CASSGQGTYNQPQHF. CDR3 coding DNA: TGTGCCAGCAGCGGACAGGGCACTTACAATCAGCCCCAGCATTTT.

The V and J genes are TRBV27 and TRBJ1-1; D is possibly TRBD1 (6 bases). The CDR3 runs to 14 residues. Trimming cost V 5 bases and J 5 bases, with 15 bases left between them. CDR1 and CDR2 (germline): MNHEY, SMNVEV (reference sequence). The CDR3 bases are TGTGCCAGCAGTATACAGACAGGTAGTACTGAAGCTTTCTTT. Amino acid sequence: CASSIQTGSTEAFF.

V usage is TRBV11-2 and J usage is TRBJ1-2, with 7 bases fitting TRBD1. Germline V lookup: CDR1 SGHAT, CDR2 FQNNGV. The CDR3 has 19 amino acids. J was trimmed by 2 bases and V by 5 bases; bases with no gene match: 20. The CDR3 is CASSGIDDREKDRNYGYTF. The CDR3 coding sequence is TGTGCCAGCAGCGGAATCGATGACAGGGAGAAGGATCGGAACTATGGCTACACCTTC.

This chain connects TRBV19 to TRBJ2-1; D is perhaps TRBD2 (6 bases). Germline CDR1 reads LNHDA; CDR2 reads SQIVND (reference sequence). V lost 6 bases and J 6 bases, leaving 12 bases between the germline ends. The CDR3 extends over 13 amino acids. In nucleotides, the CDR3 is TGTGCCAGTAGCATCTCGGGGGTCAATGAGCAGTTCTTC. Residues: CASSISGVNEQFF. Together with reference TRBV19 and TRBJ2-1, the CDR3 gives the full variable domain: DGGITQSPKYLFRKEGQNVTLSCEQNLNHDAMYWYRQDPGQGLRLIYYSQIVNDFQKGDIAEGYSVSREKKESFPLTVTSAQKNPTAFYLCASSISGVNEQFFGPGTRLTVL.

This sequence joins TRBV28 and TRBJ2-7; D uncertain. This CDR3 comprises 12 residues. Germline V gene sequence: CDR1 MDHEN, CDR2 SYDVKM. V lost 7 bases and J lost 5, with 12 bases in between. The CDR3 coding sequence is TGTGCCAGCACCGAACCTGGTCACGAGCAGTACTTC. This translates into CASTEPGHEQYF.

This sequence joins TRBV19 and TRBJ2-1; the match to TRBD2 covers 9 bases. This CDR3 comprises 13 residues. Per the germline V gene, CDR1 is LNHDA and CDR2 is SQIVND (reference sequence). Trimming took 6 bases from V and 8 from J; bases not matched to a gene: 5. The CDR3, as DNA: TGTGCCAGTAGCGGACTAGCGCGGGATGAGCAGTTCTTC. It encodes CASSGLARDEQFF.

This chain links TRBV7-2 with TRBJ1-2; no reliable D call. Germline values: CDR1 SGHTA, CDR2 FQGNSA. Trimming shortened V by 6 bases and J by 0 bases, and 11 bases separated the two germline ends. The CDR3 is 14 amino acids. The CDR3 protein is CASRSGFANYGYTF. The CDR3 DNA sequence: TGTGCCAGCAGGTCGGGGTTCGCTAACTATGGCTACACCTTC.

The sample holds one count of this clone. This sequence joins TRBV28 and TRBJ2-2, with no clear D. Trimming shortened V by 3 bases and J by 5 bases, and 10 bases separated the two germline ends. This CDR3 has 14 residues. Germline CDR1 is MDHEN and CDR2 is SYDVKM. In DNA form, the CDR3 reads TGTGCCAGCAGTTTTAAGGTTGTTACCGGGGAGCTGTTTTTT. Its translation: CASSFKVVTGELFF.

V is TRBV5-7 and J is TRBJ2-5, with D possibly called TRBD1 or TRBD2 (5 bases each). TRBV5-7 is known as an ORF, though its function is uncertain. The CDR3 runs to 14 residues. The V end was cut by 0 bases, the J end by 4 bases, with 10 bases between. The CDR3 is CASSLVGDVETQYF. The CDR3 DNA is TGTGCCAGCAGCTTGGTGGGGGACGTAGAGACCCAGTACTTC.

Only one count was recorded for this clone. This chain links TRBV7-9 with TRBJ2-2; D is unresolved. This CDR3 region has 16 residues. CDR1 and CDR2 from the germline V gene are SEHNR and FQNEAQ (reference sequence). V lost 3 bases, J lost 0 bases, and 11 bases lay in between. The CDR3 is CASSLSQIANTGELFF. In DNA form, the CDR3 reads TGTGCCAGCAGCTTGAGTCAAATCGCGAACACCGGGGAGCTGTTTTTT.

This clone is a singleton in its sample. V and J are TRBV13 and TRBJ2-7, with TRBD2 matching 9 bases. Looked up from germline, CDR1 is PRHDT and CDR2 is FYEKMQ (reference sequence). V was clipped by 3 bases and J by 3 bases; unmatched bases: 6. The CDR3 is made up of 15 amino acids. CDR3: CASSLAGGMSYEQYF. Here the CDR3 DNA reads TGTGCCAGCAGCTTGGCGGGAGGGATGAGCTACGAGCAGTACTTC.

A few counts support this clone. The chain joins TRBV7-6 to TRBJ2-1, with 12 bases matching TRBD2. The germline gives CDR1 SGHVS, CDR2 FNYEAQ. V gave up 6 bases and J gave up 7 bases; unmatched junction bases: 7. CDR3 size: 15 residues. DNA of the CDR3: TGTGCCAGCAGTCCCGGGACTAGCGGGTTTAATGAGCAGTTCTTC. The encoded protein is CASSPGTSGFNEQFF.

The rearrangement uses TRBV9 and TRBJ1-2; no reliable D call. V was trimmed by 4 bases and J by 1 base, leaving 11 bases between them. This CDR3 region has 14 residues. Germline V gene sequence: CDR1 SGDLS, CDR2 YYNGEE. CDR3 nucleotide sequence: TGTGCCAGCAGCCTCCGGACGGATAACTATGGCTACACCTTC. Protein: CASSLRTDNYGYTF.

The V call is TRBV4-3, the J call TRBJ1-1; perhaps TRBD1 as D (5 bases). V was clipped by 0 bases and J by 4 bases, with 15 bases between them. CDR1 LGHNA and CDR2 YSLEER come from the germline V gene. CDR3 size: 16 residues. CDR3 bases: TGCGCCAGCAGCCAAGATATTCGGGGGTATCTCACTGAAGCTTTCTTT. This codes for CASSQDIRGYLTEAFF.

This clone was recorded only once. This sequence joins TRBV30 and TRBJ2-7; 9 nucleotides agree with TRBD2. The junction had 8 bases not matched to a gene; V was cut back by 3 bases and J by 5 bases. The CDR3 consists of 14 residues. Germline CDR1 and CDR2: GTSNPN and SVGIG (reference sequence). The CDR3 spells CAWRVIAGAHEQYF. The CDR3 DNA sequence: TGTGCCTGGAGAGTCATAGCGGGAGCCCACGAGCAGTACTTC. Full variable domain (rest looked up from reference TRBV30 and TRBJ2-7): SQTIHQWPATLVQPVGSPLSLECTVEGTSNPNLYWYRQAAGRGLQLLFYSVGIGQISSEVPQNLSASRPQDRQFILSSKKLLLSDSGFYLCAWRVIAGAHEQYFGPGTRLTVT.